This T cell receptor (beta chain) was found in a study of cytomegalovirus exposure and HLA in healthy donors. PCR was performed using 60 Vbeta and 13 Jbeta primers. The assay was immunoSEQ multiplex PCR, and TCRdb's table has in-frame clones only and misses some. The data contain roughly 120,000 clones, around three quarters of them seen just once; the ten biggest clones take up about 2.6%. The specimen sequenced was PBMCs. The sequence was collected from a man in his thirties or forties in good health and CMV-seronegative.

The CDR3 loop reads CAWSVRVGQPQHF. The CDR3 DNA follows: TGTGCCTGGAGTGTTCGGGTAGGTCAGCCCCAGCATTTT. V gene TRBV30 combines with J gene TRBJ1-5, with no clear D. Germline lookup yields CDR1 GTSNPN and CDR2 SVGIG (reference sequence). The CDR3 loop spans 13 amino acids. V was cut by 0 bases and J by 6 bases, with 9 bases left in between.